This T cell receptor (beta chain) was retrieved from a study of siplizumab effects on memory and regulatory T cells. The study's findings and limits: Naive T cells apparently outstripped memory cells in diversity and seemed major alloresponse contributors.

Here immunoSEQ multiplex PCR was the method, and the copy in TCRdb shows in-frame clones only, minus some. The sample records about 120,000 clones, roughly 93% being singletons. The CDR3 sequence is 13 residues long. Germline CDR1 SGHAT, CDR2 FQNNGV. V lost 7 bases and J lost 1, with 10 bases in between. On this clone: Its cognate antigen is unknown.

Sequences were obtained from non-Treg CD4+ T cells sorted from blood. The sequence derives from a human donor in good health. The chain combines TRBV11-2 with TRBJ1-1; D not certain. The CDR3 protein is CASIDFPNTEAFF. The CDR3 nucleotides are TGTGCCAGCATCGACTTCCCGAACACTGAAGCTTTCTTT.